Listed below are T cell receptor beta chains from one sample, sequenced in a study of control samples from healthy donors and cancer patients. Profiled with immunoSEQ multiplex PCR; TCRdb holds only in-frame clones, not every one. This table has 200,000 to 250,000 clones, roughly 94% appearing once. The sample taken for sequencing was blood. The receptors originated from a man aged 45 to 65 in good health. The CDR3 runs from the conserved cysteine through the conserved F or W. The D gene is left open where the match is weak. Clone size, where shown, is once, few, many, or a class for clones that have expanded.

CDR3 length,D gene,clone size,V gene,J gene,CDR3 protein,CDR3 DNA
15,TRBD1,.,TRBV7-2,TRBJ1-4,CASSLRQGGREKLFF,TGTGCCAGCAGCTTACGACAGGGTGGTAGGGAAAAACTGTTTTTT
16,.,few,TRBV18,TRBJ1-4,CASSPRQQITNEKLFF,TGTGCCAGCTCACCACGGCAGCAAATAACTAATGAAAAACTGTTTTTT
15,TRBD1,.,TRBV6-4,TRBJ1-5,CASSEAGGLNQPQHF,TGTGCCAGCAGTGAGGCAGGGGGTCTCAATCAGCCCCAGCATTTT
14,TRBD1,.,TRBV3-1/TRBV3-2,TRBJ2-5,CASREPDRVETQYF,TGTGCCAGCAGGGAACCCGACAGGGTGGAGACCCAGTACTTC
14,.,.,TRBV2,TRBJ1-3,CASSEGSSGNTIYF,TGTGCCAGCAGTGAGGGTAGCTCTGGAAACACCATATATTTT
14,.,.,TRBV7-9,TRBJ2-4,CASSLSTSKNIQYF,TGTGCCAGCAGCTTAAGTACCTCCAAAAACATTCAGTACTTC
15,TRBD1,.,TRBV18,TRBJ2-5,CASSLSTGREETQYF,TGTGCCAGCTCACTGTCGACAGGGCGGGAAGAGACCCAGTACTTC
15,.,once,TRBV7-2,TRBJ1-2,CASSLGSAEIYGYTF,TGTGCCAGCAGCTTAGGTTCCGCAGAGATCTATGGCTACACCTTC
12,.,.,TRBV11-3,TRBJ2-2,CASSLNTGELFF,TGTGCCAGCAGCCTAAACACCGGGGAGCTGTTTTTT
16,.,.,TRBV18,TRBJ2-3,CASSLTSAVAGDTQYF,TGTGCCAGCTCCCTAACGAGCGCTGTTGCTGGTGATACGCAGTATTTT
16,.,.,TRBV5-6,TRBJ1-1,CASSLVSGRVNTEAFF,TGTGCCAGCAGCTTGGTGTCGGGACGGGTGAACACTGAAGCTTTCTTT
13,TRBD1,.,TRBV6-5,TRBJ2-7,CASTGQGRNEQYF,TGTGCCAGCACGGGACAGGGAAGGAACGAGCAGTACTTC
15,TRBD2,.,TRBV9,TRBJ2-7,CASSPKSGGTYEQYF,TGTGCCAGCAGCCCTAAAAGCGGGGGAACCTACGAGCAGTACTTC
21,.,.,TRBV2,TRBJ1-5,CASSPQYSGTKARYSNQPQHF,TGTGCCAGCAGTCCCCAGTACTCCGGGACAAAAGCGCGATATAGCAATCAGCCCCAGCATTTT
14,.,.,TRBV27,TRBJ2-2,CASSKTGPPGELFF,TGTGCCAGCAGTAAGACAGGCCCCCCCGGGGAGCTGTTTTTT
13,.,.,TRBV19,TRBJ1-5,CASSIVGNQPQHF,TGTGCCAGTAGTATTGTGGGGAATCAGCCCCAGCATTTT
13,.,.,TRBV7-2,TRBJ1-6,CASSKGPIPPLHF,TGTGCCAGCAGCAAAGGGCCAATCCCACCCCTCCACTTT
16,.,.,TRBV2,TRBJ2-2,CASSQEGSGNTGELFF,TGTGCCAGCAGCCAGGAGGGTAGCGGGAACACCGGGGAGCTGTTTTTT
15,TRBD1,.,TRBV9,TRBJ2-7,CASSTAGTDFYEQYF,TGTGCCAGCAGCACCGCCGGGACAGATTTCTACGAGCAGTACTTC
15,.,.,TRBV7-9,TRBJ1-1,CASSLSNGLNTEAFF,TGTGCCAGCAGCTTAAGTAATGGTCTGAACACTGAAGCTTTCTTT
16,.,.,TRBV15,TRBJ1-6,CATSRDLQGARAPLHF,TGTGCCACCAGCAGAGACCTCCAAGGGGCCAGGGCACCCCTCCACTTT
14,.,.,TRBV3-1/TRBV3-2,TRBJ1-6,CASRETGDNSPLHF,TGTGCCAGCAGAGAGACGGGGGATAATTCACCCCTCCACTTT
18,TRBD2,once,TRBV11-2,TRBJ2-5,CASSARLAGVLRLETQYF,TGTGCCAGCAGCGCCCGACTAGCGGGGGTCTTAAGGTTAGAGACCCAGTACTTC
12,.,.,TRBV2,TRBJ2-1,CASSETGDEQFF,TGTGCCAGCAGTGAAACGGGGGATGAGCAGTTCTTC
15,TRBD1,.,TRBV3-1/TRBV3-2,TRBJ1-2,CASSQRDRGRSGYTF,TGTGCCAGCAGCCAACGGGACAGGGGAAGGAGCGGCTACACCTTC
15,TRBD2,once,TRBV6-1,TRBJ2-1,CASSDPSGGGVGQFF,TGTGCCAGCAGTGATCCTAGCGGGGGTGGGGTGGGGCAGTTCTTC
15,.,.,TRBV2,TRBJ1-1,CASSEFITVNTEAFF,TGTGCCAGCAGTGAATTTATTACGGTGAACACTGAAGCTTTCTTT
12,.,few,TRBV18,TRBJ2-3,CASSPGQDTQYF,TGTGCCAGCTCACCCGGGCAAGATACGCAGTATTTT
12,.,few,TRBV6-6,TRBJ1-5,CASSFSNQPQHF,TGTGCCAGCAGTTTCTCCAATCAGCCCCAGCATTTT
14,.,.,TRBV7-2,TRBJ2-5,CASSLGAQEETQYF,TGTGCCAGCAGCTTAGGGGCTCAAGAGGAGACCCAGTACTTC
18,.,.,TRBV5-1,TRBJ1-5,CASSLEANEGSRNQPQHF,TGCGCCAGCAGCTTGGAGGCGAACGAGGGTAGTCGCAATCAGCCCCAGCATTTT
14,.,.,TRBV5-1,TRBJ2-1,CASSPTVGFDEQFF,TGCGCCAGCAGCCCCACAGTAGGTTTCGATGAGCAGTTCTTC
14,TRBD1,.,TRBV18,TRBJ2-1,CASSPDRDSYEQFF,TGTGCCAGCTCACCGGACCGGGACAGCTATGAGCAGTTCTTC
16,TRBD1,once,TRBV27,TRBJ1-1,CASSTTGERGNTEAFF,TGTGCCAGCAGCACTACAGGGGAGCGGGGGAACACTGAAGCTTTCTTT
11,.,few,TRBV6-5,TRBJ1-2,CASAYLGGYTF,TGTGCCAGCGCATACCTCGGGGGCTACACCTTC
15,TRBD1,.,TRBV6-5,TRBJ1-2,CASSRYGTGGDGYTF,TGTGCCAGCAGTAGATACGGGACAGGGGGCGATGGCTACACCTTC
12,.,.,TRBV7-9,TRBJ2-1,CASSPFMNEQFF,TGTGCCAGCAGCCCCTTCATGAATGAGCAGTTCTTC
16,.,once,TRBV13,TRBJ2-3,CASSLALTSRADTQYF,TGTGCCAGCAGCTTAGCACTGACTAGTAGAGCAGATACGCAGTATTTT
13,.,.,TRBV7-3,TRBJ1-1,CASTATWGTEAFF,TGTGCCAGCACCGCGACGTGGGGAACTGAAGCTTTCTTT
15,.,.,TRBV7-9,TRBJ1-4,CASSLWMGTNEKLFF,TGTGCCAGCAGCTTATGGATGGGAACTAATGAAAAACTGTTTTTT
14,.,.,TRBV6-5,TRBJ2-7,CASRTGGNSYEQYF,TGTGCCAGCAGGACCGGGGGCAATTCCTACGAGCAGTACTTC
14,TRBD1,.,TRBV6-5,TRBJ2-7,CASKNQGQGREQYF,TGTGCCAGCAAAAACCAAGGACAGGGTCGCGAGCAGTACTTC
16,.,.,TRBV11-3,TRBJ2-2,CASSLGGRRGTGELFF,TGTGCCAGCAGCTTAGGGGGCCGGCGGGGCACCGGGGAGCTGTTTTTT
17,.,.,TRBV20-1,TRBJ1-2,CSASILEGRFYDYGYTF,TGCAGTGCTAGTATTCTTGAAGGGAGATTCTACGACTATGGCTACACCTTC